This TCR beta chain was identified in a study of read filtering for tumor transcriptome and immune sequencing (dated by TCRdb to the early 2020s). Some background on the complete study: The cohort had some 16 male and approximately 15 female patients with a mean age of about 66 years, ranging from about 47 to 90. By revised international staging, 8 patients were R-ISS I, 16 were R-ISS II and more than five were R-ISS III. After DNase treatment, whole-transcriptome libraries were prepared with the TruSeq RNA Access Library Prep Kit. Per sample, about 4.05 to 10.27 million TCR-region mapped reads were obtained with IR-seq, compared with only 85 to 1273 with RNA-seq. The study compared TCR repertoires from targeted immune repertoire sequencing and bulk whole-transcriptome sequencing run on the same bone marrow samples. One of the main goals was to work out a read-filtering strategy for immune repertoire data, in particular whether clonotypes backed by only a single read should be removed.

The Immunoverse kit was used to build TCR libraries from around 420 ng RNA, with molecular barcoded adaptors covering alpha/delta and beta/gamma chains. The same RNA used for transcriptome sequencing was used for TCR library preparation. TCR libraries were sequenced on an Illumina HiSeq 4000 with 2 x 150 cycles. The paper's data handling went like this. With MiXCR, TCR reads were aligned to human V, D, J and C references and assembled into CDR3 clonotypes, with quality filtering and error correction included. The tcR package in R was used to analyze clonotype counts and gene usage diversity. Raw mapping reads were checked after the RNA-seq reads had been mapped by STAR aligner version 2.5.3a onto the human GRCh37 genome. To test the effect of sequencing depth on detected clonotypes, IR-seq fastq files were randomly downsampled using Seqtk 1.3. TCRdb reran the public reads through fastp at Q25 and MiXCR, keeping productive beta chains. One record per CDR3 amino acid sequence lists the most common genes and DNA. V and J calls and clone size were set by TCRdb, not the authors. Present in this sample are around 26,000 distinct CDR3 sequences, about 15% of which were seen just once. Roughly 44% of the sample belongs to the ten largest clones.

General study outcomes and caveats: IR-seq captured clonotypes at much higher depth and more reliably than RNA-seq, and smaller IR-seq throughput sufficed to identify most shared clonotypes. Rather than purified T cells, the sorted CD138-negative fraction was a mixed bone marrow immune population. When single-read clonotypes were removed, the proportions of shared clonotypes in IR-seq and RNA-seq correlated more strongly. Single-read clonotypes made up about 82% of clonotypes but approximately 3.5% of total reads in IR-seq, and roughly 75% of clonotypes and 35% to 55% of reads in RNA-seq.

This clonotype appeared many times. Its antigen target is currently unknown. Per-nucleotide qualities are absent, and no much larger clonotype sits a single base away. Bone marrow was sampled from every patient at the time of active disease. Ficoll-Hypaque density gradient centrifugation was used to isolate bone marrow mononuclear cells. CD138-negative cells were obtained by negative selection after labeling with CD138 magnetic microbeads on a MACS separator, removing myeloma plasma cells. Flow cytometry on an Attune NxT with CD138 antibodies was used to check the purity of the isolated cells. TRIzol reagent was used to extract total RNA, and a NanoDrop spectrophotometer was used to quantify the extracted RNA. Paired RNA-seq and IR-seq were performed on the CD138-negative bone marrow sample of each patient. The CDR3, cysteine through phenylalanine, is 15 amino acids long. Only the CDR3 DNA stays, 45 bases, in frame from base 1. Trimming takes 6 bases off V and 2 bases off J; junction bases not matched to a gene: 7. CDR1 and CDR2 are drawn from the germline V gene: SNHLY, FYNNEI.

The chain uses TRBV2 and TRBJ2-7; TRBD2 lines up with 10 middle nucleotides. The sequence was collected from a donor aged 40 or over with multiple myeloma. The material sequenced was a population of CD138-negative cells sorted from bone marrow. This specimen's cell subset or site label, per the study, means: bone marrow mononuclear cells depleted of CD138+ plasma/myeloma cells by negative magnetic selection. The nucleotides are TGTGCCAGCAGCTACGGGACTAGCGTGCCCTACGAGCAGTACTTC. Its coded protein is CASSYGTSVPYEQYF. Here the CDR3 is joined to the reference TRBV2 and TRBJ2-7 genes, and the full variable domain is: EPEVTQTPSHQVTQMGQEVILRCVPISNHLYFYWYRQILGQKVEFLVSFYNNEISEKSEIFDDQFSVERPDGSNFTLKIRSTKLEDSAMYFCASSYGTSVPYEQYFGPGTRLTVT.